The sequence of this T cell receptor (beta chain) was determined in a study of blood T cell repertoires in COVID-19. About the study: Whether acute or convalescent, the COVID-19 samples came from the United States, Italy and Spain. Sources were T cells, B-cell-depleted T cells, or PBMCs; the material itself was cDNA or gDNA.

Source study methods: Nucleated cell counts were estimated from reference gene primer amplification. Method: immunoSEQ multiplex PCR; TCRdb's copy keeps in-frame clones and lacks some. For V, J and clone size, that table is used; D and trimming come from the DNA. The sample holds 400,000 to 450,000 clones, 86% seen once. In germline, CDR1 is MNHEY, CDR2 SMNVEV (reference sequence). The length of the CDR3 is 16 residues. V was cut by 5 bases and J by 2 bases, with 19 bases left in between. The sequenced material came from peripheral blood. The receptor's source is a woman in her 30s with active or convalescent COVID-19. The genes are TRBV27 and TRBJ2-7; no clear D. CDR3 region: CASSPRLRLGPYEQYF. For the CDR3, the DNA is TGTGCCAGCAGTCCCAGACTTAGACTGGGTCCCTACGAGCAGTACTTC.